This T cell receptor beta chain was sequenced for a study of human T cells and chemical hapten exposure. Overall study findings and caveats: Following DPC sensitization, TCRs present above 1 in 1000 frequency showed no change.

Original handling: Per-sample TCR counts ranged from about 20,000 to 750,000, median approximately 98,000. TCRdb redid the calling of the RACE reads with MiXCR, one entry per CDR3 protein. These V and J calls are TCRdb output, not the study's own analysis. The sample lists 70,000 to 75,000 distinct CDR3 sequences, approximately 32% occurring once. The germline CDR1 and CDR2 sequences are PRHDT and FYEKMQ (reference sequence). This CDR3 spans 15 amino acids. Trimming at V came to 1 base and at J to 2 bases, leaving 4 bases not matched to a gene. This clonotype was found a few times. Its antigen is currently unknown. The time point: patch test 1, 2 weeks after DPC sensitization. The treatment is: therapeutic diphenylcyclopropenone sensitization with weekly scalp DPC.

Source: whole blood, taken in connection with sensitization to the hapten diphenylcyclopropenone (DPC). The chain recombines TRBV13 with TRBJ2-7; TRBD2 aligns across 8 bases. The receptor's source is a man in his forties or fifties with alopecia areata. Some clones in this sample may be carry-over from other donors' samples. Here the CDR3 DNA reads TGTGCCAGCAGCTTAGTGGCTAGCGGGCCCTACGAGCAGTACTTC. It codes for CASSLVASGPYEQYF.